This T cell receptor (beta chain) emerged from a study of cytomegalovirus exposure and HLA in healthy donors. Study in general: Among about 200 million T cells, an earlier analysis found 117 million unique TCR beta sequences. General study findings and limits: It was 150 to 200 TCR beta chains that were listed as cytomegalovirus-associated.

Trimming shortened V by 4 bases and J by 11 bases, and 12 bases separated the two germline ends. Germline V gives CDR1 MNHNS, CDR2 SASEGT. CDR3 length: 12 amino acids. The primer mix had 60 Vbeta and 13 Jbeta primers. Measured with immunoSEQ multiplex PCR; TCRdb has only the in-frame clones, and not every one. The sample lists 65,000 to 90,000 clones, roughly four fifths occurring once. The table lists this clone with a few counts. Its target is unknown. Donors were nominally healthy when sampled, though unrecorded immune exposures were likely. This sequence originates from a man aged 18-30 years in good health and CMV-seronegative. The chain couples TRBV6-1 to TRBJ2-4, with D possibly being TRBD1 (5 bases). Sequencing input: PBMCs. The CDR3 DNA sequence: TGTGCCAGCAGTGCACAGGTATGGGTTCAGTACTTC. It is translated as CASSAQVWVQYF.